Listed below are T cell receptor beta chains from one sample, sequenced in a study of blood T cell repertoires in COVID-19. The method was immunoSEQ multiplex PCR; TCRdb's version includes in-frame clones alone and lacks a portion of them. The sample consists of over 60,000 clones, approximately 80% of them appearing once. Material for sequencing was peripheral blood. All receptors come from a human donor in a cohort sampled during active COVID-19. Each CDR3 is given with its conserved first and last residue. The order of the fields is V gene, D gene, clone size, J gene, CDR3 DNA, CDR3 protein. The D gene is left open where the match is weak. Some rows mark clone size as missing; the rest say once, few, many or name a class of expanded clone.

>TRBV30|TRBD1|NA|TRBJ2-7
TGTGCCTGGAGTGTTGGGACAGGGAGTGGGCAGTACTTC
CAWSVGTGSGQYF
>TRBV7-8|TRBD1|NA|TRBJ1-2
TGTGCCAGCAGCACTGGGACAGGGGGCGCAGGTGGCTACACCTTC
CASSTGTGGAGGYTF
>TRBV11-3|NA|NA|TRBJ1-1
TGTGCCAGCAGCTTAGATCGGACAAAGAGAGCTTTCTTT
CASSLDRTKRAFF
>TRBV19|NA|few|TRBJ2-7
TGTGCCAGTAGTATAGAGTGGGCAGAAACCTACGAGCAGTACTTC
CASSIEWAETYEQYF
>TRBV3-1/TRBV3-2|TRBD2|NA|TRBJ2-2
TGTGCCAGCAGCCACGGGACTAGCGGCGCGAACACCGGGGAGCTGTTTTTT
CASSHGTSGANTGELFF
>TRBV7-9|TRBD1|few|TRBJ1-2
TGTGCCAGCAGCCCACCGACAGGGATCGGTGGCTACACCTTC
CASSPPTGIGGYTF
>TRBV28|NA|few|TRBJ1-1
TGTGCCAGCAGTTTTTCAGGGGCTGAAGCTTTCTTT
CASSFSGAEAFF
>TRBV4-2|NA|NA|TRBJ2-1
TGTGCCAGCAGCCCCGCGGGTCCGGAGCAGTTCTTC
CASSPAGPEQFF
>TRBV30|NA|NA|TRBJ2-5
TGTGCCTGGAGAGGCTCCGGGGGGACCCAGTACTTC
CAWRGSGGTQYF
>TRBV12-3/TRBV12-4|NA|NA|TRBJ1-2
TGTGCCAGCAGTTTACGGGGAGGCTATGGCTACACCTTC
CASSLRGGYGYTF
>TRBV7-2|NA|NA|TRBJ2-2
TGTGCCAGCAGCTTCCAGGGGGGTACCGGGGAGCTGTTTTTT
CASSFQGGTGELFF
>TRBV5-1|TRBD1|NA|TRBJ2-5
TGCGCCAGCAGCCCGACCGACAGGGTTCAAGAGACCCAGTACTTC
CASSPTDRVQETQYF
>TRBV28|TRBD2|NA|TRBJ2-2
TGTGCCAGCAGGGCAGACCGGGAGGGTCCCGGGGAGCTGTTTTTT
CASRADREGPGELFF
>TRBV19|TRBD2|NA|TRBJ2-3
TGTGCCAGTAGTATGTCTAGCGGAGGATCTAGCACAGATACGCAGTATTTT
CASSMSSGGSSTDTQYF
>TRBV27|NA|NA|TRBJ1-4
TGTGCCAGCAGTTTCCCAATTACCGGTGAAAAACTGTTTTTT
CASSFPITGEKLFF
>TRBV19|NA|NA|TRBJ1-2
TGTGCCAGTACCCCCTCGGGGAATTTCTATGGCTACACCTTC
CASTPSGNFYGYTF
>TRBV2|TRBD1|NA|TRBJ1-2
TGTGCCAGCAGGAAAGGACAGGGTTCGGACTACACCTTC
CASRKGQGSDYTF
>TRBV7-2|TRBD1|NA|TRBJ1-3
TGTGCCAGCAGCTTAATGTACGCCAGGGGGCCCGGAAACACCATATATTTT
CASSLMYARGPGNTIYF
>TRBV5-4|NA|NA|TRBJ2-5
TGTGCCAGCAGCCCGGGGGCCGCTAGCGGCCAAGAGACCCAGTACTTC
CASSPGAASGQETQYF
>TRBV5-6|NA|NA|TRBJ1-1
TGTGCCAGCAGCTTGGTTAGGAACACTGAAGCTTTCTTT
CASSLVRNTEAFF
>TRBV29-1|NA|NA|TRBJ2-1
TGCAGCCAAAAAGGGGGACATGAGCAGTTCTTC
CSQKGGHEQFF
>TRBV5-4|NA|few|TRBJ1-2
TGTGCCAGCAGCTTGTCACCCAGGGAGGGTGGTGGCTACACCTTC
CASSLSPREGGGYTF
>TRBV7-2|NA|NA|TRBJ1-1
TGTGCCAGCAGCCCCACAGGGAGTGGGACTGAAGCTTTCTTT
CASSPTGSGTEAFF
>TRBV19|TRBD2|NA|TRBJ2-2
TGTGCCAGTAGTAAAGGACTAGCGGGGGTCGCGAACACCGGGGAGCTGTTTTTT
CASSKGLAGVANTGELFF
>TRBV20-1|TRBD1|NA|TRBJ2-7
TGCAGTGCTAGTGAGGGGGCCTCCACCTACGAGCAGTACTTC
CSASEGASTYEQYF
>TRBV12-3/TRBV12-4|NA|NA|TRBJ2-5
TGTGCCAGCGGAGTAGAGACCCAGTACTTC
CASGVETQYF
>TRBV28|TRBD1|NA|TRBJ2-7
TGTGCCAGCAAGGGCGGACAGGGTCTAGGGTGGGAGCAGTACTTC
CASKGGQGLGWEQYF
>TRBV7-9|NA|NA|TRBJ2-3
TGTGCCAGCAGCCGAACAGGGTCGACAGATACGCAGTATTTT
CASSRTGSTDTQYF
>TRBV27|TRBD1|NA|TRBJ2-5
TGTGCCAGCACTCCAAAACCGGGACAGGGGATGGAGACCCAGTACTTC
CASTPKPGQGMETQYF
>TRBV3-1/TRBV3-2|NA|NA|TRBJ1-1
TGTGCCAGCAGCCAATCCGGGAGCACTGAAGCTTTCTTT
CASSQSGSTEAFF
>TRBV10-3|NA|NA|TRBJ1-1
TGTGCCATCAGTGAAGCTTTGTCCATGAACACTGAAGCTTTCTTT
CAISEALSMNTEAFF
>TRBV19|TRBD1|NA|TRBJ2-4
TGTGCCAGTAGTGAGGGACAGGGAAACATTCAGTACTTC
CASSEGQGNIQYF
>TRBV28|TRBD1|NA|TRBJ1-3
TGTGCCAGCAGCTTAACACCTCGGACAGGCGGTGGAAACACCATATATTTT
CASSLTPRTGGGNTIYF